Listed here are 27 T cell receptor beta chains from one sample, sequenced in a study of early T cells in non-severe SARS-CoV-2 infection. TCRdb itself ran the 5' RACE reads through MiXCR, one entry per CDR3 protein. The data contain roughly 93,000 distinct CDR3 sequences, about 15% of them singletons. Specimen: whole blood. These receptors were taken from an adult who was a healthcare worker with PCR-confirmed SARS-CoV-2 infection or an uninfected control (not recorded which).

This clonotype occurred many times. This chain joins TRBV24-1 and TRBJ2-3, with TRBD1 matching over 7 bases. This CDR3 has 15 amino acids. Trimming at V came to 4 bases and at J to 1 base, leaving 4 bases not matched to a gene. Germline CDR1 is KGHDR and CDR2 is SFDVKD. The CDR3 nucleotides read TGTGCCACCAGTGACCGGGACAGAGGCACAGATACGCAGTATTTT. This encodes CATSDRDRGTDTQYF.

The CDR3 sequence: CASSYSDGELFF. CDR3 coding DNA: TGTGCCAGCAGTTACAGTGACGGGGAGCTGTTTTTT. V is TRBV12-3 or TRBV12-4 and J is TRBJ2-2; D gene uncertain. This CDR3 contains 12 residues. V dropped 4 bases and J dropped 7 bases, with 7 bases sitting between them.

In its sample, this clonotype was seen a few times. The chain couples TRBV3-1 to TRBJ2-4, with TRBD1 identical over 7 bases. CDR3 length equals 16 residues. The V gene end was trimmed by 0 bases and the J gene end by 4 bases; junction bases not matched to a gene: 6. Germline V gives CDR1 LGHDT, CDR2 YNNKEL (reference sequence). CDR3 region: CASSQEAGTAKNIQYF. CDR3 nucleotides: TGTGCCAGCAGCCAAGAGGCTGGGACAGCAAAAAACATTCAGTACTTC.

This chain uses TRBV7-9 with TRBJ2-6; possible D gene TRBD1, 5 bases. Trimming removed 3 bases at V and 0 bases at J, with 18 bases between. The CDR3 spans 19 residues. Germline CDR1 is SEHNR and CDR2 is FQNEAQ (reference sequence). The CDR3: CASSLGQSYFRSGANVLTF. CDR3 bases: TGTGCCAGCAGCTTGGGGCAGTCATATTTTCGCTCTGGGGCCAACGTCCTGACTTTC.

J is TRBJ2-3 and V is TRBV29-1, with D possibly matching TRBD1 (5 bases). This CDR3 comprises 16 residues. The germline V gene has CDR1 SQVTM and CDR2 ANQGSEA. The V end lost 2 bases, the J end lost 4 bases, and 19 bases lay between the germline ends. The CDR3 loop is CSVEIWQNRGPDTQYF. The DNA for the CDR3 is TGCAGCGTTGAAATTTGGCAGAATAGGGGCCCAGATACGCAGTATTTT.

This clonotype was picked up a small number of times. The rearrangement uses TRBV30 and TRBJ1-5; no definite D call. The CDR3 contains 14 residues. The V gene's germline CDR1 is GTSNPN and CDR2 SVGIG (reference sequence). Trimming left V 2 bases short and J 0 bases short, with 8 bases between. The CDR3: CAWSKVDSNQPQHF. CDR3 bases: TGTGCCTGGAGTAAAGTGGATAGCAATCAGCCCCAGCATTTT.

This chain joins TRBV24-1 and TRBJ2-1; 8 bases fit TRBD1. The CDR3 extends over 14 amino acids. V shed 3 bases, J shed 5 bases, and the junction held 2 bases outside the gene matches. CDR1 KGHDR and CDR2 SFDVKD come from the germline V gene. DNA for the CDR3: TGTGCCACCAGTGATCCGGGACAGGACAATGAGCAGTTCTTC. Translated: CATSDPGQDNEQFF.

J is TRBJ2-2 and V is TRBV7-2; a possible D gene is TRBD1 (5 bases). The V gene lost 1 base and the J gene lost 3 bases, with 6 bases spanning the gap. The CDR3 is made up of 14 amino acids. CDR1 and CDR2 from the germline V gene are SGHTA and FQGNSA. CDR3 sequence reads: CASSLGTHTGELFF. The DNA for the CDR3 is TGTGCCAGCAGCTTAGGGACACACACCGGGGAGCTGTTTTTT. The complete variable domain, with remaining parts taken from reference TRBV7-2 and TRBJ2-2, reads GAGVSQSPSNKVTEKGKDVELRCDPISGHTALYWYRQSLGQGLEFLIYFQGNSAPDKSGLPSDRFSAERTGGSVSTLTIQRTQQEDSAVYLCASSLGTHTGELFFGEGSRLTVL.

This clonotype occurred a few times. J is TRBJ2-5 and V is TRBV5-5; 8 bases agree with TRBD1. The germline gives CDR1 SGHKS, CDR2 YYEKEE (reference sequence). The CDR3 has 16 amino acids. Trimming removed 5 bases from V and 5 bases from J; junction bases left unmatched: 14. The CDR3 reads CASRPRDRIPGETQYF. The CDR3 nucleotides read TGTGCCAGCAGACCCCGGGACAGGATTCCTGGGGAGACCCAGTACTTC.

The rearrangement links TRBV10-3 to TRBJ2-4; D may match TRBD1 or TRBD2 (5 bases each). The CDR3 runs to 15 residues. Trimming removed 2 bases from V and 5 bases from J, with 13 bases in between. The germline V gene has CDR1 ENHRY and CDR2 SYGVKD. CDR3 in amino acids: CAISEGTRDQNIQYF. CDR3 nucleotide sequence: TGTGCCATCAGTGAGGGAACCAGGGACCAAAACATTCAGTACTTC.

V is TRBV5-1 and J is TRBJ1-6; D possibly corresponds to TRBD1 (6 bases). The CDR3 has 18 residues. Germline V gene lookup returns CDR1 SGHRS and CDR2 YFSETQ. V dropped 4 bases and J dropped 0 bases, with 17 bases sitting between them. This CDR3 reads CASSGGRGQSSYNSPLHF. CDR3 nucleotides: TGCGCCAGCAGCGGAGGCCGGGGGCAAAGCTCCTATAATTCACCCCTCCACTTT.

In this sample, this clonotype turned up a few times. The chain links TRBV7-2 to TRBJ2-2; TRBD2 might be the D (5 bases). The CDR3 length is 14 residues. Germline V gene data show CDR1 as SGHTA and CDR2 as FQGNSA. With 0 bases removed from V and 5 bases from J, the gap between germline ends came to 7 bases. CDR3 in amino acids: CASSLATRTGELFF. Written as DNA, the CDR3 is TGTGCCAGCAGCTTAGCTACTAGAACCGGGGAGCTGTTTTTT.

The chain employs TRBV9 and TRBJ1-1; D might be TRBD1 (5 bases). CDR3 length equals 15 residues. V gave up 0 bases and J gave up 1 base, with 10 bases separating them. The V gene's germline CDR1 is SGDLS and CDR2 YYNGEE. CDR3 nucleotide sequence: TGTGCCAGCAGCGTAGACTGGGACTCGAACACTGAAGCTTTCTTT. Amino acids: CASSVDWDSNTEAFF. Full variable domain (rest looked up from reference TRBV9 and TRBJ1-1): DSGVTQTPKHLITATGQRVTLRCSPRSGDLSVYWYQQSLDQGLQFLIQYYNGEERAKGNILERFSAQQFPDLHSELNLSSLELGDSALYFCASSVDWDSNTEAFFGQGTRLTVV.

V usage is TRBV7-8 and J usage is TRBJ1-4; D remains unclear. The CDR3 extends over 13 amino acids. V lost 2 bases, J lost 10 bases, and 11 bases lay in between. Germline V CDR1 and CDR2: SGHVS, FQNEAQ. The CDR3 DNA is TGTGCCAGCAGCTTAAATCCTGCAGGAAAACTGTTTTTT. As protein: CASSLNPAGKLFF.

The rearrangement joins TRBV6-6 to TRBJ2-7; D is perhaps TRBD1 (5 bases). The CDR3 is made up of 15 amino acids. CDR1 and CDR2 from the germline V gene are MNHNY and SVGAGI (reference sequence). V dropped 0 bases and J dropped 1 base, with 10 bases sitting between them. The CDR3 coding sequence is TGTGCCAGCAGTTACTCGCCGACAGTTTCCTACGAGCAGTACGTC. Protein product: CASSYSPTVSYEQYV.

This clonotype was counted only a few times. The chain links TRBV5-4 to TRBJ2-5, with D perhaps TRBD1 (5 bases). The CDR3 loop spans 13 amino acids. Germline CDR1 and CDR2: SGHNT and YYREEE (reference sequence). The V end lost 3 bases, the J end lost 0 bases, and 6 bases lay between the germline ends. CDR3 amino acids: CASSSTDQETQYF. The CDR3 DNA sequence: TGTGCCAGCAGCTCGACAGACCAAGAGACCCAGTACTTC.

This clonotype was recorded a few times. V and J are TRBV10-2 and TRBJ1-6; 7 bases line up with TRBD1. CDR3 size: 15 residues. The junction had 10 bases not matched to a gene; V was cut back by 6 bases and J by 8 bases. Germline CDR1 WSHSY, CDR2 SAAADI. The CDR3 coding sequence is TGCGCCAGCAGCCCTAGACAGGGTTTTGATTCACCCCTCCACTTT. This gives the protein CASSPRQGFDSPLHF.

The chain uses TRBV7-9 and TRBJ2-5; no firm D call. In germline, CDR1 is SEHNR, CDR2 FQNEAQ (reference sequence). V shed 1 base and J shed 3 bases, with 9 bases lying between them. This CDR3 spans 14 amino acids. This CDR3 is CASSLGGREETQYF. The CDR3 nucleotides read TGTGCCAGCAGCTTAGGCGGTAGGGAAGAGACCCAGTACTTC.

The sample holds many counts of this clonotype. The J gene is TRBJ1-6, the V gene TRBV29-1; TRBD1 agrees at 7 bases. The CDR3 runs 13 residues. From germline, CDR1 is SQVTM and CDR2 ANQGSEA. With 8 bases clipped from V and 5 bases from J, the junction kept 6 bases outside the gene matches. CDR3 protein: CSFRGTDNSPLHF. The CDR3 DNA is TGCAGCTTCCGTGGGACAGATAATTCACCCCTCCACTTT.

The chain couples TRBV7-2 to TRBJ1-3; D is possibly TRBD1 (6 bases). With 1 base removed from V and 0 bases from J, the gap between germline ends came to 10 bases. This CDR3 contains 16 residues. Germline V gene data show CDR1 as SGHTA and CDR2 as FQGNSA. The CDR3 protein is CASSLVGQSSGNTIYF. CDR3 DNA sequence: TGTGCCAGCAGCTTAGTCGGACAGTCCTCTGGAAACACCATATATTTT.

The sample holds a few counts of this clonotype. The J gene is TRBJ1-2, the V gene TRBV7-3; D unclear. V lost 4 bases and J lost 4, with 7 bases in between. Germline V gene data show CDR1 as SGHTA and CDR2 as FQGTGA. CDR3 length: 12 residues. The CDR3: CASSSEGYGYTF. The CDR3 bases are TGTGCCAGCAGCTCCGAAGGCTATGGCTACACCTTC.

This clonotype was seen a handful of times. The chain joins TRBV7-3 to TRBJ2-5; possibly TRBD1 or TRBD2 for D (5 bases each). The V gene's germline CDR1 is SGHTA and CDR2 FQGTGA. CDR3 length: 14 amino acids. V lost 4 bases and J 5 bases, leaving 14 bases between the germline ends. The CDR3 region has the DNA TGTGCCAGCAGCTCCGGGACCGGATTGGAGACCCAGTACTTC. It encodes CASSSGTGLETQYF.

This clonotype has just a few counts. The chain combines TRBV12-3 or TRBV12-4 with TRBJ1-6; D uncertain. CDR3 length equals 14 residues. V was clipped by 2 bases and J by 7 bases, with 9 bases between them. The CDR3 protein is CASSLNGQNSPLHF. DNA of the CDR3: TGTGCCAGCAGTTTAAATGGGCAGAATTCACCCCTCCACTTT.

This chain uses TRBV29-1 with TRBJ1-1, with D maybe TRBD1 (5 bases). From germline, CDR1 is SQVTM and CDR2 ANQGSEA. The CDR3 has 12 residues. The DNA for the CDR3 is TGCACCCTCCCGGAGGGGTACACTGAAGCTTTCTTT. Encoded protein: CTLPEGYTEAFF.

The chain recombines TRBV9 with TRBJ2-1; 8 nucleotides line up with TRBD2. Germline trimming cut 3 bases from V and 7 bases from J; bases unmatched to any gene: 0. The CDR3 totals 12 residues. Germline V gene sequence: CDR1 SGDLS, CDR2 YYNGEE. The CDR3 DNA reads TGTGCCAGCAGCGGACTAGCGAATGAGCAGTTCTTC. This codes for CASSGLANEQFF.

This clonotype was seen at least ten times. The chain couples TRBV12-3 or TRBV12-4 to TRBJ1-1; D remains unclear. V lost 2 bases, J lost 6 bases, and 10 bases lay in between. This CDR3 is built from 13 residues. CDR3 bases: TGTGCCAGCAGTTTACTGTCCTACTCTGAAGCTTTCTTT. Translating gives CASSLLSYSEAFF.

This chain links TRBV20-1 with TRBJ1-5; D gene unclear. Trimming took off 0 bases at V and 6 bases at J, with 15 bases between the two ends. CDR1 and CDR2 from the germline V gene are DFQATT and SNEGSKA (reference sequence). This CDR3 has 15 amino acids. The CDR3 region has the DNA TGCAGTGCTAGAGATGTCCGCAGGTCAGGTCAGCCCCAGCATTTT. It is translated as CSARDVRRSGQPQHF.